The 5 T cell receptor beta chains given below trace back to one sample, sequenced in a study of T cell changes during pregnancy in multiple sclerosis. This table comes from immunoSEQ multiplex PCR, and its TCRdb copy is limited to in-frame clones, with some not included. The data contain about 39,000 clones, 90% to 95% of them singletons. The sample here was CD4+ T cells from peripheral blood mononuclear cells, taken after pregnancy. The receptors originated from a female donor with multiple sclerosis, enrolled in a pregnancy study.

The CDR3 region is CAWSDSRQEQYF. CDR3 bases: TGTGCCTGGAGTGATTCGCGTCAAGAGCAGTACTTC. This sequence joins TRBV30 and TRBJ2-7; D remains unclear. The CDR3 spans 12 residues. Per the germline V gene, CDR1 is GTSNPN and CDR2 is SVGIG (reference sequence). V was cut by 1 base and J by 7 bases, with 11 bases left in between.

V and J are TRBV7-2 and TRBJ2-1; the D is unclear. Germline V gene lookup returns CDR1 SGHTA and CDR2 FQGNSA. CDR3 length: 12 residues. Trimming shortened V by 5 bases and J by 10 bases, and 12 bases separated the two germline ends. As DNA, the CDR3 is TGTGCCAGCAGCCCCAGTTTCTGGGAGCAGTTCTTC. Translation: CASSPSFWEQFF.

The chain employs TRBV11-2 and TRBJ2-7, with TRBD2 identical over 11 bases. CDR3 length: 16 amino acids. Per germline, CDR1 SGHAT and CDR2 FQNNGV. The V segment lost 5 bases and the J segment 2 bases; nucleotides outside the gene matches: 8. The CDR3 spells CASSRTTSGGAYEQYF. Written as DNA, the CDR3 is TGTGCCAGCAGCCGAACCACTAGCGGGGGTGCCTACGAGCAGTACTTC.

The chain recombines TRBV5-1 with TRBJ1-2; D not certain. CDR3 length: 15 amino acids. Between the trimmed V and J ends, which lost 0 bases and 4 bases, there was a span of 13 bases. Germline V lookup: CDR1 SGHRS, CDR2 YFSETQ. This CDR3 reads CASSLAAARSYGYTF. For the CDR3, the DNA is TGCGCCAGCAGCTTGGCCGCCGCGAGAAGCTATGGCTACACCTTC. Drawing the rest from reference TRBV5-1 and TRBJ1-2, the complete variable domain is KAGVTQTPRYLIKTRGQQVTLSCSPISGHRSVSWYQQTPGQGLQFLFEYFSETQRNKGNFPGRFSGRQFSNSRSEMNVSTLELGDSALYLCASSLAAARSYGYTFGSGTRLTVV.

V gene TRBV19 combines with J gene TRBJ2-7, with 13 bases aligning to TRBD2. This CDR3 is 15 amino acids long. From germline, CDR1 is LNHDA and CDR2 SQIVND (reference sequence). J lost 2 bases, V lost 5 bases, and 3 bases had no gene match. CDR3 nucleotide sequence: TGTGCCAGTAGTGTCACTAGCGGGGGGGCCTACGAGCAGTACTTC. Its translation: CASSVTSGGAYEQYF.